Listed below are T cell receptor beta chains from one sample, sequenced in a study of control samples from healthy donors and cancer patients. The data were produced by immunoSEQ multiplex PCR, yet TCRdb's version contains in-frame clones alone and is incomplete. The data contain approximately 150,000 clones, just over 85% of them singletons. Specimen: blood. The origin of the receptors is a man aged 18 to 35 in good health. CDR3s include the opening cysteine and the closing phenylalanine or tryptophan. A D gene is named only where the DNA matches it firmly. Size tells how often a clone was seen (once, few, many) or the class of an expanded clone, and some rows leave it out.

J gene: TRBJ2-2
D gene: TRBD2
clone size: NA
V gene: TRBV28
CDR3 DNA: TGTGCCAGCAGAGGACTAGCGGGGGGCATCTTAGGCACCGGGGAGCTGTTTTTT
CDR3 protein: CASRGLAGGILGTGELFF

J gene: TRBJ2-5
D gene: NA
clone size: NA
V gene: TRBV9
CDR3 DNA: TGTGCCAGCAGCGCTCAGGGACTCCCGGGGGAGACCCAGTACTTC
CDR3 protein: CASSAQGLPGETQYF

J gene: TRBJ2-2
D gene: TRBD2
clone size: few
V gene: TRBV7-2
CDR3 DNA: TGTGCCAGCAGCTTACACGGGGGGTACACCGGGGAGCTGTTTTTT
CDR3 protein: CASSLHGGYTGELFF

J gene: TRBJ2-1
D gene: NA
clone size: NA
V gene: TRBV4-1
CDR3 DNA: TGCGCCAGCAGCCTCCTTATAACGGTAAATGAGCAGTTCTTC
CDR3 protein: CASSLLITVNEQFF

J gene: TRBJ2-5
D gene: TRBD1
clone size: NA
V gene: TRBV7-2
CDR3 DNA: TGTGCCAGCAGCAACACCGGGACAGGGAAAGAGACCCAGTACTTC
CDR3 protein: CASSNTGTGKETQYF

J gene: TRBJ1-3
D gene: NA
clone size: NA
V gene: TRBV5-1
CDR3 DNA: TGCGCCAGCAGCTTGGCGGGCTATGGAAACACCATATATTTT
CDR3 protein: CASSLAGYGNTIYF

J gene: TRBJ2-3
D gene: TRBD2
clone size: NA
V gene: TRBV28
CDR3 DNA: TGTGCCAGCAGTCCGCTAGCGGGGGGGCCTGCAGATACGCAGTATTTT
CDR3 protein: CASSPLAGGPADTQYF

J gene: TRBJ1-1
D gene: NA
clone size: NA
V gene: TRBV6-5
CDR3 DNA: TGTGCCAGCAGTTACTCAACGCGGACTGAAGCTTTCTTT
CDR3 protein: CASSYSTRTEAFF

J gene: TRBJ1-3
D gene: NA
clone size: once
V gene: TRBV6-1
CDR3 DNA: TGTGCCAGCAGTGATGGAGCCTCTGGAAACACCATATATTTT
CDR3 protein: CASSDGASGNTIYF

J gene: TRBJ2-7
D gene: NA
clone size: few
V gene: TRBV30
CDR3 DNA: TGTGCCTGGAGTGAACCCTACGAGCAGTACTTC
CDR3 protein: CAWSEPYEQYF

J gene: TRBJ2-5
D gene: TRBD2
clone size: NA
V gene: TRBV2
CDR3 DNA: TGTGCCAGCAGTGAAGCCTCCGGGGGGGAACTCCAAGAGACCCAGTACTTC
CDR3 protein: CASSEASGGELQETQYF

J gene: TRBJ2-1
D gene: NA
clone size: NA
V gene: TRBV9
CDR3 DNA: TGTGCCAGCAGCGAACCTGGAGGGGGCCTGGATTACAATGAGCAGTTCTTC
CDR3 protein: CASSEPGGGLDYNEQFF

J gene: TRBJ2-1
D gene: TRBD2
clone size: few
V gene: TRBV3-1/TRBV3-2
CDR3 DNA: TGTGCCAGCAGCCAAGATCTGGTTGGCGGGGGACCCTCGATCTTC
CDR3 protein: CASSQDLVGGGPSIF

J gene: TRBJ2-2
D gene: NA
clone size: NA
V gene: TRBV27
CDR3 DNA: TGTGCCAGCACGGGGAACACCGGGGAGCTGTTTTTT
CDR3 protein: CASTGNTGELFF

J gene: TRBJ2-3
D gene: NA
clone size: NA
V gene: TRBV30
CDR3 DNA: TGTGTCGTCAATGCCGCAAGCACAGATACGCAGTATTTT
CDR3 protein: CVVNAASTDTQYF

J gene: TRBJ1-2
D gene: NA
clone size: once
V gene: TRBV19
CDR3 DNA: TGTGCCAGTAGTATAGATCGGAGCGGAGATGGCTACACCTTC
CDR3 protein: CASSIDRSGDGYTF

J gene: TRBJ2-2
D gene: NA
clone size: NA
V gene: TRBV19
CDR3 DNA: TGTGCCAGTCCCCGCACCTTAGTCGGGGAGCTGTTTTTT
CDR3 protein: CASPRTLVGELFF

J gene: TRBJ1-5
D gene: NA
clone size: few
V gene: TRBV30
CDR3 DNA: TGTGCCTGGAGTGTACACACTTTCAATCAGCCCCAGCATTTT
CDR3 protein: CAWSVHTFNQPQHF

J gene: TRBJ2-5
D gene: TRBD1
clone size: NA
V gene: TRBV6-6
CDR3 DNA: TGTGCCAGCAGTCCAGGGACAGGGGGGGAGACCCAGTACTTC
CDR3 protein: CASSPGTGGETQYF

J gene: TRBJ1-1
D gene: NA
clone size: NA
V gene: TRBV5-1
CDR3 DNA: TGCGCCAGCAGCTTGGGTTGGGGTGGAGACGCTGAAGCTTTCTTT
CDR3 protein: CASSLGWGGDAEAFF

J gene: TRBJ1-2
D gene: NA
clone size: NA
V gene: TRBV28
CDR3 DNA: TGTGCCAGCAGTTTGGGAGGGGTCATGGATGGCTACACCTTC
CDR3 protein: CASSLGGVMDGYTF

J gene: TRBJ2-5
D gene: NA
clone size: NA
V gene: TRBV5-1
CDR3 DNA: TGCGCCAGCAGCTTCTACGAGACCCAGTACTTC
CDR3 protein: CASSFYETQYF

J gene: TRBJ2-1
D gene: NA
clone size: NA
V gene: TRBV24-1
CDR3 DNA: TGTGCCACCAGTGACCCGGCAGGTAGCTCCTACAATGAGCAGTTCTTC
CDR3 protein: CATSDPAGSSYNEQFF

J gene: TRBJ1-5
D gene: NA
clone size: NA
V gene: TRBV28
CDR3 DNA: TGTGCCAGCAGTTTAGGTAGCAATCAGCCCCAGCATTTT
CDR3 protein: CASSLGSNQPQHF

J gene: TRBJ2-2
D gene: NA
clone size: NA
V gene: TRBV27
CDR3 DNA: TGTGCCAGCAGTTCGGGGCTTAGGACCGGGGAGCTGTTTTTT
CDR3 protein: CASSSGLRTGELFF

J gene: TRBJ1-1
D gene: NA
clone size: once
V gene: TRBV28
CDR3 DNA: TGTGCCAGCAGCCCTAGGGGGGGTCGGAACACTGAAGCTTTCTTT
CDR3 protein: CASSPRGGRNTEAFF

J gene: TRBJ2-7
D gene: NA
clone size: NA
V gene: TRBV20-1
CDR3 DNA: TGCAGTGCGGCCGAGGAACACGAGCAGTACTTC
CDR3 protein: CSAAEEHEQYF

J gene: TRBJ1-2
D gene: NA
clone size: NA
V gene: TRBV4-3
CDR3 DNA: TGCGCCAGCAGCCAAGATTGGGGAGCTAACTATGGCTACACCTTC
CDR3 protein: CASSQDWGANYGYTF

J gene: TRBJ1-6
D gene: TRBD1
clone size: NA
V gene: TRBV4-2
CDR3 DNA: TGTGCCAGCAGCCAAGCAGGGGGCAATTCACCCCTCCACTTT
CDR3 protein: CASSQAGGNSPLHF

J gene: TRBJ2-2
D gene: NA
clone size: NA
V gene: TRBV6-1
CDR3 DNA: TGTGCCAGCAGTGCCAGACAGGTTCTGAACACCGGGGAGCTGTTTTTT
CDR3 protein: CASSARQVLNTGELFF

J gene: TRBJ2-3
D gene: NA
clone size: NA
V gene: TRBV4-2
CDR3 DNA: TGTGCCAGCAGCCCCTCCGCGGGGAGAAGCACAGATACGCAGTATTTT
CDR3 protein: CASSPSAGRSTDTQYF

J gene: TRBJ1-6
D gene: NA
clone size: NA
V gene: TRBV5-1
CDR3 DNA: TGCGCCAGCAGCTTGGGGACGGCGGGTAATTCACCCCTCCACTTT
CDR3 protein: CASSLGTAGNSPLHF

J gene: TRBJ1-5
D gene: TRBD1
clone size: NA
V gene: TRBV19
CDR3 DNA: TGTGCCAGTAGTCTGGACAGGGACTACAATCAGCCCCAGCATTTT
CDR3 protein: CASSLDRDYNQPQHF

J gene: TRBJ2-5
D gene: TRBD2
clone size: NA
V gene: TRBV27
CDR3 DNA: TGTGCCAGCAGTCGCCGGACTAGCGGGGACCAAGAGACCCAGTACTTC
CDR3 protein: CASSRRTSGDQETQYF

J gene: TRBJ2-7
D gene: NA
clone size: once
V gene: TRBV14
CDR3 DNA: TGTGCCAGCAGCTCCGGGACTGTCGAGCAGTACTTC
CDR3 protein: CASSSGTVEQYF

J gene: TRBJ2-7
D gene: TRBD2
clone size: NA
V gene: TRBV9
CDR3 DNA: TGTGCCAGCAGCGCGAGCGAGCGGGGGAACTACGAGCAGTACTTC
CDR3 protein: CASSASERGNYEQYF

J gene: TRBJ2-5
D gene: NA
clone size: NA
V gene: TRBV12-3/TRBV12-4
CDR3 DNA: TGTGCCAGCAGGGCTTGGAGCCAAGAGACCCAGTACTTC
CDR3 protein: CASRAWSQETQYF

J gene: TRBJ2-7
D gene: TRBD2
clone size: NA
V gene: TRBV7-8
CDR3 DNA: TGTGCCAGCAGCTCCCCGGGATCAGGGAGGGTTGAGCAGTACTTC
CDR3 protein: CASSSPGSGRVEQYF

J gene: TRBJ1-2
D gene: NA
clone size: NA
V gene: TRBV6-2/TRBV6-3
CDR3 DNA: TGTGCCAGCAGTTGGAGGTCCTTCTATGGCTACACCTTC
CDR3 protein: CASSWRSFYGYTF

J gene: TRBJ1-4
D gene: TRBD1
clone size: NA
V gene: TRBV6-5
CDR3 DNA: TGTGCCAGCAGTTCGACAGGGTTCAATGAAAAACTGTTTTTT
CDR3 protein: CASSSTGFNEKLFF

J gene: TRBJ1-6
D gene: NA
clone size: once
V gene: TRBV27
CDR3 DNA: TGTGCCAGCAGGTTGGACAATAATTCACCCCTCCACTTT
CDR3 protein: CASRLDNNSPLHF

J gene: TRBJ2-7
D gene: TRBD1
clone size: NA
V gene: TRBV5-8
CDR3 DNA: TGTGCCAGCAGCATTGACAGGGGCTACGAGCAGTACTTC
CDR3 protein: CASSIDRGYEQYF

J gene: TRBJ2-7
D gene: NA
clone size: NA
V gene: TRBV7-6
CDR3 DNA: TGTGCCAGCAGCTTAGGTTCTAGGGACGAGCAGTACTTC
CDR3 protein: CASSLGSRDEQYF

J gene: TRBJ2-1
D gene: TRBD1
clone size: NA
V gene: TRBV18
CDR3 DNA: TGTGCCAGCTCGCGCGGACAGGACTACAATGAGCAGTTCTTC
CDR3 protein: CASSRGQDYNEQFF

J gene: TRBJ1-6
D gene: NA
clone size: once
V gene: TRBV19
CDR3 DNA: TGTGCCAGTAGTATTGGTCTCTCCTATAATTCACCCCTCCACTTT
CDR3 protein: CASSIGLSYNSPLHF

J gene: TRBJ2-3
D gene: NA
clone size: NA
V gene: TRBV5-1
CDR3 DNA: TGCGCCAGCACCCGAGGGGGTCACACCGGCCCCACAGATACGCAGTATTTT
CDR3 protein: CASTRGGHTGPTDTQYF

J gene: TRBJ2-1
D gene: TRBD2
clone size: once
V gene: TRBV24-1
CDR3 DNA: TGTGCCACCAGTGATCGGCTAGCGGGGGGCAATGAGCAGTTCTTC
CDR3 protein: CATSDRLAGGNEQFF

J gene: TRBJ2-5
D gene: TRBD1
clone size: NA
V gene: TRBV19
CDR3 DNA: TGTGCCAGTAGTCCAGGGACAGGGGGTAAAGAGACCCAGTACTTC
CDR3 protein: CASSPGTGGKETQYF

J gene: TRBJ2-7
D gene: TRBD1
clone size: NA
V gene: TRBV9
CDR3 DNA: TGTGCCAGCAGCGTAGAACAGGGGGCTTTTTACGAGCAGTACTTC
CDR3 protein: CASSVEQGAFYEQYF

J gene: TRBJ2-3
D gene: NA
clone size: once
V gene: TRBV3-1/TRBV3-2
CDR3 DNA: TGTGCCAGCAGCCCCTCTTTGGCGAGAGATACGCAGTATTTT
CDR3 protein: CASSPSLARDTQYF

J gene: TRBJ1-5
D gene: NA
clone size: few
V gene: TRBV27
CDR3 DNA: TGTGCCAGCAGTTTATTCCCCACAGGGAATCAGCCCCAGCATTTT
CDR3 protein: CASSLFPTGNQPQHF

J gene: TRBJ2-7
D gene: NA
clone size: NA
V gene: TRBV28
CDR3 DNA: TGTGCCAGCAGTGTAAGGTACGAGCAGTACTTC
CDR3 protein: CASSVRYEQYF

J gene: TRBJ2-7
D gene: NA
clone size: NA
V gene: TRBV3-1/TRBV3-2
CDR3 DNA: TGTGCCAGCAGCCATGGCCCCGGGTCATCCTACGAGCAGTACTTC
CDR3 protein: CASSHGPGSSYEQYF

J gene: TRBJ2-2
D gene: NA
clone size: NA
V gene: TRBV12-3/TRBV12-4
CDR3 DNA: TGTGTCAGCAGTTTTGTCTCCCCCGGGGAGCTGTTTTTT
CDR3 protein: CVSSFVSPGELFF

J gene: TRBJ2-3
D gene: NA
clone size: NA
V gene: TRBV4-2
CDR3 DNA: TGTGCCAGCAGCCAATCGCCGGGGGTTAGCACAGATACGCAGTATTTT
CDR3 protein: CASSQSPGVSTDTQYF

J gene: TRBJ1-5
D gene: TRBD1
clone size: NA
V gene: TRBV19
CDR3 DNA: TGTGCCACCCTGGACAGGACGTATAGCAATCAGCCCCAGCATTTT
CDR3 protein: CATLDRTYSNQPQHF

J gene: TRBJ1-4
D gene: TRBD1
clone size: once
V gene: TRBV7-2
CDR3 DNA: TGTGCCAGCAGCTTCCCCACAGGGGGCGCGAATGAAAAACTGTTTTTT
CDR3 protein: CASSFPTGGANEKLFF

J gene: TRBJ2-2
D gene: NA
clone size: NA
V gene: TRBV4-3
CDR3 DNA: TGCGCCAGCAGCCGGAGGCCGGGAAACACCGGGGAGCTGTTTTTT
CDR3 protein: CASSRRPGNTGELFF

J gene: TRBJ2-7
D gene: NA
clone size: NA
V gene: TRBV5-4
CDR3 DNA: TGTGCCAGCACCCCCAGATGGGGCTCCTACGAGCAGTACTTC
CDR3 protein: CASTPRWGSYEQYF

J gene: TRBJ1-4
D gene: NA
clone size: NA
V gene: TRBV5-6
CDR3 DNA: TGTGCCAGCAGCTTGCCGGATTCTAATGAAAAACTGTTTTTT
CDR3 protein: CASSLPDSNEKLFF